This entry lists 17 T cell receptor beta chains sequenced from one sample in a study of blood T cell repertoires in COVID-19. Some clones are missing from TCRdb's copy, which holds only in-frame ones; the method was immunoSEQ multiplex PCR. The table includes more than 85,000 clones, 85% detected once. Sequenced input: peripheral blood. The receptors originated from a man aged 50 to 60 with acute or convalescent COVID-19.

This clone was detected only once. The V gene is TRBV25-1, the J gene TRBJ1-2; D remains unclear. V dropped 6 bases and J dropped 0 bases, with 8 bases sitting between them. This CDR3 contains 13 residues. Germline lookup yields CDR1 MGHDK and CDR2 SYGVNS. The CDR3 coding sequence is TGTGCCAGCAGCTTATCCGCTAACTATGGCTACACCTTC. It codes for CASSLSANYGYTF.

The rearrangement joins TRBV29-1 to TRBJ1-1; no firm D call. The CDR3 has 11 amino acids. V was trimmed by 7 bases and J by 4 bases, leaving 10 bases between them. Germline CDR1 is SQVTM and CDR2 is ANQGSEA. This CDR3 is CSALAGTEAFF. The CDR3 DNA sequence: TGCAGCGCTCTCGCGGGCACTGAAGCTTTCTTT.

V gene TRBV30 combines with J gene TRBJ1-5, with D hard to call. With 2 bases removed from V and 5 bases from J, the gap between germline ends came to 10 bases. The CDR3 has 13 amino acids. Germline-derived CDR1 and CDR2 are GTSNPN and SVGIG (reference sequence). The CDR3 DNA is TGTGCCTGGAGTCTGTCCTACGATCAGCCCCAGCATTTT. Its translation is CAWSLSYDQPQHF.

The rearrangement joins TRBV3-1 (or the pseudogene TRBV3-2) to TRBJ1-2; weak D call: TRBD1 (6 bases). The CDR3 spans 14 residues. Per germline, CDR1 LGHDT and CDR2 YNNKEL (reference sequence). The V end was cut by 7 bases, the J end by 0 bases, with 12 bases between. CDR3 DNA: TGTGCCAGCAAAAAGGGGGAAACTAACTATGGCTACACCTTC. It translates to CASKKGETNYGYTF.

The V gene is TRBV6-5, the J gene TRBJ2-3, with D perhaps TRBD2 (6 bases). The V end lost 6 bases, the J end lost 1 base, and 11 bases lay between the germline ends. Germline V gene sequence: CDR1 MNHEY, CDR2 SVGAGI. The CDR3 totals 14 residues. CDR3 sequence: CASSEGLRTDTQYF. The CDR3, as DNA: TGTGCCAGCAGCGAGGGACTTCGCACAGATACGCAGTATTTT.

The chain combines TRBV19 with TRBJ2-3; possible D gene TRBD2, 5 bases. The length of the CDR3 is 13 residues. CDR1 is LNHDA and CDR2 is SQIVND in the germline V gene (reference sequence). The V and J ends lost 8 bases and 0 bases respectively, with 9 bases between them. The CDR3 is CASRRRSTDTQYF. CDR3 coding DNA: TGTGCCAGTCGGAGGAGGAGCACAGATACGCAGTATTTT.

The chain carries TRBV14 and TRBJ2-1, with 8 bases that match TRBD2. V shed 4 bases, J shed 7 bases, and the junction held 6 bases outside the gene matches. From germline, CDR1 is SGHDN and CDR2 FVKESK. CDR3 length equals 14 residues. The DNA for the CDR3 is TGTGCCAGCAGCCTGACTAGCGTTCGGAATGAGCAGTTCTTC. Translated: CASSLTSVRNEQFF.

The chain combines TRBV19 with TRBJ2-1; D perhaps matches TRBD1 (5 bases). Trimming removed 2 bases from V and 8 bases from J, with 16 bases in between. This CDR3 comprises 15 residues. The germline V gene has CDR1 LNHDA and CDR2 SQIVND (reference sequence). As DNA, the CDR3 is TGTGCCAGTAGTATAATACAGGCTGGGGTGGATGAGCAGTTCTTC. This gives the protein CASSIIQAGVDEQFF.

The chain uses TRBV20-1 and TRBJ2-3, with TRBD2 identical over 11 bases. Germline CDR1 DFQATT, CDR2 SNEGSKA (reference sequence). This CDR3 region has 17 residues. The V segment lost 3 bases and the J segment 2 bases; nucleotides outside the gene matches: 10. CDR3 in amino acids: CSASPFLAGGTTDTQYF. The CDR3 DNA sequence: TGCAGTGCTAGTCCGTTCCTAGCGGGAGGTACCACAGATACGCAGTATTTT.

This rearrangement joins TRBV7-9 to TRBJ2-5; 8 bases are shared with TRBD2. With 6 bases clipped from V and 2 bases from J, the junction kept 5 bases outside the gene matches. The CDR3 has 14 residues. Germline CDR1 is SEHNR and CDR2 is FQNEAQ (reference sequence). In nucleotides, the CDR3 is TGTGCCAGCAGTTCTATAGCGGGACAAGAGACCCAGTACTTC. It specifies CASSSIAGQETQYF.

This clone was observed once. The chain combines TRBV29-1 with TRBJ1-2, with unresolved D. This CDR3 has 16 residues. Germline V lookup: CDR1 SQVTM, CDR2 ANQGSEA. V lost 3 bases and J lost 4, with 21 bases in between. This CDR3 reads CSVEHNAITRGYGYTF. The CDR3 DNA follows: TGCAGCGTTGAGCACAACGCTATTACCCGGGGCTATGGCTACACCTTC.

This chain connects TRBV7-3 to TRBJ2-3; TRBD1 is a possible D gene (6 bases). The germline V gene has CDR1 SGHTA and CDR2 FQGTGA. Trimming stripped 3 bases from V and 5 bases from J, with 9 bases between. The CDR3 loop spans 13 amino acids. Here the CDR3 DNA reads TGTGCCAGCAGCTTTGAGGGGGTAGATACGCAGTATTTT. It translates to CASSFEGVDTQYF.

The chain links TRBV19 to TRBJ2-6; a weak D match, TRBD1 (6 bases). From germline, CDR1 is LNHDA and CDR2 SQIVND (reference sequence). V shed 8 bases and J shed 1 base, with 21 bases lying between them. CDR3 size: 18 residues. CDR3 coding DNA: TGTGCCAGTGCCACCGGACAGTTTCGTTTATCTGGGGCCAACGTCCTGACTTTC. Amino acid sequence: CASATGQFRLSGANVLTF.

Concerning this clone: One junction end does not reproduce the germline sequence, and a read error may be involved. The CDR3 region is CASSSGTSGSSNEQFF. In DNA, the CDR3 is TGTGCTAGCAGCTCTGGGACTAGCGGGAGTTCGAATGAGCAGTTCTTC. The chain carries TRBV7-7 and TRBJ2-1; 14 positions agree with TRBD2. The CDR3 is 16 amino acids. Germline V lookup: CDR1 SSHAT, CDR2 FNYEAQ (reference sequence).

This sequence joins TRBV3-1 (or the pseudogene TRBV3-2) and TRBJ2-7, with TRBD2 identical over 13 bases. The V segment lost 4 bases and the J segment 2 bases; nucleotides outside the gene matches: 11. Germline-derived CDR1 and CDR2 are LGHDT and YNNKEL (reference sequence). The CDR3 runs to 18 residues. CDR3 DNA: TGTGCCAGCAGCCCCCAATTTACTGGGACTAGCGGGGCCTACGAGCAGTACTTC. Its translation: CASSPQFTGTSGAYEQYF.

The chain joins TRBV14 to TRBJ1-1, with unresolved D. CDR3 length equals 14 residues. Germline CDR1 SGHDN, CDR2 FVKESK. V lost 3 bases to trimming and J lost 4 bases, with 12 bases between them. The CDR3 loop reads CASSHGLPGTEAFF. The CDR3 nucleotides are TGTGCCAGCAGCCACGGTTTACCGGGCACTGAAGCTTTCTTT. The complete variable domain, with remaining parts taken from reference TRBV14 and TRBJ1-1, reads EAGVTQFPSHSVIEKGQTVTLRCDPISGHDNLYWYRRVMGKEIKFLLHFVKESKQDESGMPNNRFLAERTGGTYSTLKVQPAELEDSGVYFCASSHGLPGTEAFFGQGTRLTVV.

CDR3 region: CASSKTTGKAGNTIYF. The CDR3 DNA reads TGTGCCAGCAGCAAAACGACAGGGAAAGCTGGAAACACCATATATTTT. The chain is built from TRBV11-2 and TRBJ1-3, with 7 bases that match TRBD1. J was trimmed by 2 bases and V by 5 bases; bases with no gene match: 9. Germline values: CDR1 SGHAT, CDR2 FQNNGV. CDR3 length: 16 amino acids.